The following is a T cell receptor (beta chain) sequence with its context. A much more abundant neighbour one base away suggests this may be a read error. CDR1 is LGHNA and CDR2 is YNFKEQ in the germline V gene. CDR3 length equals 15 residues. Trimming took 1 base from V and 7 from J, leaving 17 bases between them. The sample is drawn from a study of blood T cells in healthy people across ages. At least 6 million PBMCs were isolated per sample. Using a J-beta primer mix together with a sample-barcoded 5' primer, a second PCR was run for about 6 to 11 cycles. From the 5' RACE reads, TCRdb called clonotypes with MiXCR, one entry per CDR3 protein. The data show 1,100,000 or so distinct CDR3 sequences, with roughly 45% seen just once and approximately 20% held by the top ten.

This rearrangement joins TRBV4-2 to TRBJ2-7; tentatively, D is TRBD2 (5 bases). The origin of this receptor is a woman in her sixties in good health. The sample consisted of blood. In nucleotides, the CDR3 is TGTGCCAGCAGCCAAGTAACGGATTCCAGCGGTGAGCAGTACTTC. It is translated as CASSQVTDSSGEQYF.